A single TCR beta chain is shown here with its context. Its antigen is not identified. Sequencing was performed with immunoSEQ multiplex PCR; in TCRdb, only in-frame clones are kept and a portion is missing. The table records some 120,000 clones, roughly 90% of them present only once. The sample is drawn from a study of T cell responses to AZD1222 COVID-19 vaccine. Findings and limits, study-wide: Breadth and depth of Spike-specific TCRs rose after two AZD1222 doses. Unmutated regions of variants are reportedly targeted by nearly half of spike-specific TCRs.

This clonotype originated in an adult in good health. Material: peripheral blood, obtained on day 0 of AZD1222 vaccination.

The CDR3 loop is CASSLTSGSSYEQYF. The DNA for the CDR3 is TGTGCCAGCAGCTTAACTAGCGGGAGCTCCTACGAGCAGTACTTC. The chain recombines TRBV7-3 with TRBJ2-7, with TRBD2 matching over 9 bases. There are 15 residues in the CDR3. V was clipped by 0 bases and J by 0 bases; unmatched bases: 0. Germline V CDR1 and CDR2: SGHTA, FQGTGA.